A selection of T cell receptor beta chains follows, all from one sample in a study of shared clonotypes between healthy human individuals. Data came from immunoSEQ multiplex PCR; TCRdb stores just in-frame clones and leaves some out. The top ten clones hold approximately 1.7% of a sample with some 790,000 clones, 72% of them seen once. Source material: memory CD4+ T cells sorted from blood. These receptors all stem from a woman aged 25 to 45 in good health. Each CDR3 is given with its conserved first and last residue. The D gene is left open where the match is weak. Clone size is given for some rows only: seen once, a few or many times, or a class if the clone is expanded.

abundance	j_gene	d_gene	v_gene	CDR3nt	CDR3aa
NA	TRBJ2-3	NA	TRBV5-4	TGTGCCAGCAGCTTGGTGCCTAGCGGCACAGATACGCAGTATTTT	CASSLVPSGTDTQYF
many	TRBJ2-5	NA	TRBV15	TGTGCCACCAGCTCCTTGACTACCGTCCAAGAGACCCAGTACTTC	CATSSLTTVQETQYF
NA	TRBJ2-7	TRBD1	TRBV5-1	TGCGCCAGCCGGCGGGGACAGGGGGCCCACGAGCAGTACTTC	CASRRGQGAHEQYF
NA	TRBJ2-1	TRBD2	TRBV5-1	TGCGCCAGCAGAGCGGGAGTTTTAAATGAGCAGTTCTTC	CASRAGVLNEQFF
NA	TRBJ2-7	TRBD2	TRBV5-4	TGTGCCAGCAGCCCCCGGACTAGCGGGAGGGTACACGAGCAGTACTTC	CASSPRTSGRVHEQYF
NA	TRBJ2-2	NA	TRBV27	TGTGCCAGCAGTTTATGGGGCGGGATGAACACCGGGGAGCTGTTTTTT	CASSLWGGMNTGELFF
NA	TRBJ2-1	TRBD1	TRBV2	TGTGCCAGCAGATACGGACAGGAACACTCGGATGAGCAGTTCTTC	CASRYGQEHSDEQFF
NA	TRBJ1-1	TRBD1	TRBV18	TGTGCCAGCTCACTTGGCAGGGGGGCCAACACTGAAGCTTTCTTT	CASSLGRGANTEAFF
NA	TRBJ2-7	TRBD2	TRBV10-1	TGCGCCAGCAGTCAGGGACTAGCGGTATCCGAGCAGTACTTC	CASSQGLAVSEQYF
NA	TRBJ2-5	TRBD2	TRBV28	TGTGCCAGCACCATAGCGGGAGGGGGGACCCAGTACTTC	CASTIAGGGTQYF
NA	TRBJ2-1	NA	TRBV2	TGTGCCAGCAGTGATACCGGGTCCCGTTACAATGAGCAGTTCTTC	CASSDTGSRYNEQFF
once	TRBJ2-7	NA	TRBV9	TGTGCCAGCAGCGTAGGACTCGGCGGGGACTACGAGCAGTACTTC	CASSVGLGGDYEQYF
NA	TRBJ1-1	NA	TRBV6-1	TGTGCCAGCAGTGCTATAAGGACTCCCGCTGAAGCTTTCTTT	CASSAIRTPAEAFF
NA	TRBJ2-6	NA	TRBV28	TGTGCCAGCTCGGGGCGGACTCTAGGGGCCAACGTCCTGACTTTC	CASSGRTLGANVLTF
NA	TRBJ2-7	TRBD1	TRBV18	TGTGCCAGCTCGTCCGGGACAGGGGGCTCCTACGAGCAGTACTTC	CASSSGTGGSYEQYF
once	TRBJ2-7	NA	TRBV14	TGTGCCAGCAGCCAAGATCTTTACAGGGACGAGCAGTACTTC	CASSQDLYRDEQYF
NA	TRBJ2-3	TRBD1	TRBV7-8	TGTGCCAGCAGCCCACAGCGACAGGGTTCAGATACGCAGTATTTT	CASSPQRQGSDTQYF
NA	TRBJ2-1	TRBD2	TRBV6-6	TGTGCCAGCAGTTACTCACTAGCGAAGGATGAGCAGTTCTTC	CASSYSLAKDEQFF
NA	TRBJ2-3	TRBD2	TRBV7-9	TGTGCCAGCAGCTTAGGGACTAGCGGGAGGGCCGTTAAGGCAGATACGCAGTATTTT	CASSLGTSGRAVKADTQYF
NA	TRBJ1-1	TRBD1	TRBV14	TGTGCCAGCACGGGACAGTACACTGAAGCTTTCTTT	CASTGQYTEAFF
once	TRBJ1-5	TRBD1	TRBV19	TGTGCCAGTAGTCCCTCGGGACAGGGGGCCCAGCCCCAGCATTTT	CASSPSGQGAQPQHF
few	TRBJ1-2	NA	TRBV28	TGTGCCAGCAGTTCTGTACCCCAGGGGTCCTATGGCTACACCTTC	CASSSVPQGSYGYTF
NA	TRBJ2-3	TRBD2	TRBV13	TGTGCCAGCAGCTTATCTCCGGGACTAGCGGGGGGCACAGATACGCAGTATTTT	CASSLSPGLAGGTDTQYF
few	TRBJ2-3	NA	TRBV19	TGTGCCAGTACGGGCGGAGCCTACGCCAGTACGCAGTATTTT	CASTGGAYASTQYF
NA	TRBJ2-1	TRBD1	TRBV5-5	TGTGCCAGCAGTCCGACAGGGGGTCCCTACAATGAGCAGTTCTTC	CASSPTGGPYNEQFF
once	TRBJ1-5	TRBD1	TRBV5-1	TGCGCCAGCAGCAAAGGGACAGGCTCACAGCCCCAGCATTTT	CASSKGTGSQPQHF
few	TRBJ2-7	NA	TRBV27	TGTGCCAGCAGGGGGGGATCCTACGAGCAGTACTTC	CASRGGSYEQYF
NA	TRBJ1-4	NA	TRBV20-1	TGCAGTGCTAGTAGGCAGACGCTGTTTTTT	CSASRQTLFF
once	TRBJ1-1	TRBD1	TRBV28	TGTGCCAGCAGTCTCAGAGGGACAGGGGGAATTGAAGCTTTCTTT	CASSLRGTGGIEAFF
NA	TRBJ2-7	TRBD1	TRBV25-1	TGTGCCAGCAGTGAACCGGGACAGTTCGGGTACGAGCAGTACTTC	CASSEPGQFGYEQYF
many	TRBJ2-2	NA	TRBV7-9	TGTGCCAGCAGCTTAGATGAAGGCGGGGAGCTGTTTTTT	CASSLDEGGELFF
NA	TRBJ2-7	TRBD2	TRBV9	TGTGCCAGATTATATTGGACTAGCGAAACCTACGAGCAGTACTTC	CARLYWTSETYEQYF
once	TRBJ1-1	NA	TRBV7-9	TGTGCCAGCAGCGAACGGACAGTGTTCACTGAAGCTTTCTTT	CASSERTVFTEAFF
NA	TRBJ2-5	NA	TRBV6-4	TGTGCCAGCAGTGAATTTGGGGGTCCACAAGAGACCCAGTACTTC	CASSEFGGPQETQYF
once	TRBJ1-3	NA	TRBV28	TGTGCCAGCAGTTCCCGACAGCGCACCATATATTTT	CASSSRQRTIYF
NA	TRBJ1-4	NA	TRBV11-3	TGTGCCAGCAGCTTAGTCGGGGGGGCTAATGAAAAACTGTTTTTT	CASSLVGGANEKLFF
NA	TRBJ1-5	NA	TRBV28	TGTGCCAGCAGTTCCCGCCGTGACGGGCCCCATCAGCCCCAGCATTTT	CASSSRRDGPHQPQHF
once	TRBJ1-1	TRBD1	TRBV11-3	TGTGCCAGCAGCGGGGGAACAGGGGACTATGCTGAAGCTTTCTTT	CASSGGTGDYAEAFF
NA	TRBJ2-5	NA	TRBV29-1	TGCAGCGCGGCCGAGGACGGGGAAGAGACCCAGTACTTC	CSAAEDGEETQYF
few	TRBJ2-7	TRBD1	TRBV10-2	TGCGCCAGCACCGACAGGGACGAGCAGTACTTC	CASTDRDEQYF
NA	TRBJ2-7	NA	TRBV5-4	TGTGCCAGCAGCAGAGCTAGCGCCCCCTACGAGCAGTACTTC	CASSRASAPYEQYF
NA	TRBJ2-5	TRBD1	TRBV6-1	TGTGCCAGCAGTGGTCGCTACAGGGGAAACCAAGAGACCCAGTACTTC	CASSGRYRGNQETQYF
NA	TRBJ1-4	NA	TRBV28	TGTGCCAGCAGTTTTTCAGGGTCCGGTCTCGCTAATGAAAAACTGTTTTTT	CASSFSGSGLANEKLFF
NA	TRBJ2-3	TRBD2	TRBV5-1	TGCGCCAGCAGCTTGGGTTTTGGCGGGAGGGCCGGCGCAGATACGCAGTATTTT	CASSLGFGGRAGADTQYF
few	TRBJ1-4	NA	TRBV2	TGTGCCAGCAGTTTTGCAACTAATGAAAAACTGTTTTTT	CASSFATNEKLFF
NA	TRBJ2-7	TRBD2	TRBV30	TGTGCCTGGTCTCGGGGGGGGGACTCCTACGAGCAGTACTTC	CAWSRGGDSYEQYF